Described below is a single T cell receptor beta chain sequence and its context. Its specificity is unknown. The CDR3 sequence is 15 residues long. Germline V gene lookup returns CDR1 LGHNA and CDR2 YNFKEQ. Trimming took 2 bases from V and 5 from J; bases not matched to a gene: 8. This specimen belongs to a study of T-cell reconstitution after alpha-beta-depleted transplantation in children. General study findings and limits: T cells produced anew were the main source of T-cell counts and diversity one year after transplant. The high TCRbeta diversity at day 60 in some patients came from surviving recipient T cells and thymic progenitors. Roughly two months post-transplant, alpha-beta T cells reportedly originated from several hundred graft clones that had expanded.

The library targeted TCRbeta and was prepared with unique molecular identifiers. TCRdb passed the PCR reads through MiXCR, listing each CDR3 protein once. The sample lists approximately 490,000 distinct CDR3 sequences; about 11% were seen once. Source: PBMCs, taken before TCRalphabeta/CD19-depleted stem cell transplant. The sequence was obtained from a child between 2 and 9 years old with inherited bone marrow failure, due to receive a stem cell transplant. The chain is built from TRBV4-2 and TRBJ2-5; 7 bases line up with TRBD1. DNA of the CDR3: TGTGCCAGCAGCCAAACAACAGGGGAATATGAGACCCAGTACTTC. Translation gives CASSQTTGEYETQYF.